Sequencing of this T cell receptor beta chain was carried out in a study of blood T cell repertoires in COVID-19. Study details: T cells, B-cell-depleted T cells, or PBMCs provided the cDNA or gDNA that served as material.

This table comes from immunoSEQ multiplex PCR, and its TCRdb copy is limited to in-frame clones, with some not included. The sample records approximately 33,000 clones, approximately 85% being singletons. V was clipped by 4 bases and J by 4 bases, with 18 bases between them. CDR1 is SGHDT and CDR2 is YYEEEE in the germline V gene. This CDR3 comprises 16 residues. The specimen sequenced was peripheral blood. The receptor was isolated from a man aged 55-75 years with COVID-19, enrolled during active disease. This chain joins TRBV5-6 and TRBJ2-1; maybe TRBD2 (6 bases). The chain's CDR3 is CASSPDLAPSYNEQFF. The CDR3 bases are TGTGCCAGCAGCCCAGACCTAGCGCCCTCATACAATGAGCAGTTCTTC. The entire variable domain, with the rest obtained from reference TRBV5-6 and TRBJ2-1, is as follows: DAGVTQSPTHLIKTRGQQVTLRCSPKSGHDTVSWYQQALGQGPQFIFQYYEEEERQRGNFPDRFSGHQFPNYSSELNVNALLLGDSALYLCASSPDLAPSYNEQFFGPGTRLTVL.